This entry features one TCR beta chain sequence. Antigen unknown. Researchers gathered lesional scalp punch biopsies and peripheral blood from patients with alopecia areata. RNA extraction and reverse transcription yielded cDNA as sequencing template. The assay was immunoSEQ multiplex PCR, and TCRdb's table has in-frame clones only and misses some. The table records about 70,000 clones, about 44% of them present only once. The data originate from a study of CD8+ T cells in alopecia areata. Study-level points and caveats: Scalp repertoires also include resident alphabeta T cells from normal skin. Lesional scalp, notably in alopecia totalis/universalis, had clonality above that of normal scalp.

Germline CDR1 LGHNA, CDR2 YSLEER. V lost 2 bases and J 0 bases, leaving 8 bases between the germline ends. This CDR3 contains 16 residues. The TCR originated in a human donor with alopecia areata. The chain couples TRBV4-3 to TRBJ2-6; D not resolved. Sequences were derived from CD8+ T cells sorted from blood, sampled at week 0. The CDR3 DNA is TGCGCCAGCAGCCAAATGGACGGCTCTGGGGCCAACGTCCTGACTTTC. Amino acid sequence: CASSQMDGSGANVLTF.